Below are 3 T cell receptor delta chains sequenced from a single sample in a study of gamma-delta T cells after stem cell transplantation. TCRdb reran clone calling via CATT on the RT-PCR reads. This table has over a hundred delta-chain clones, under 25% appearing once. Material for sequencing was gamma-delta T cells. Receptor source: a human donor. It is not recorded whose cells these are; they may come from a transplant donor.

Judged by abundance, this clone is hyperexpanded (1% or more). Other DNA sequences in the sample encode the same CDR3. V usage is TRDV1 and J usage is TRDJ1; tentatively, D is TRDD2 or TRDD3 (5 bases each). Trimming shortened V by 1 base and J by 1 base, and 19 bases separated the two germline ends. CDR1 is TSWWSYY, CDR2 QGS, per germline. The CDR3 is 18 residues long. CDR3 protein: CALGERLLSPWVTDKLIF. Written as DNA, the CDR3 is TGTGCTCTTGGGGAACGCCTTCTATCCCCCTGGGTCACCGATAAACTCATCTTT.

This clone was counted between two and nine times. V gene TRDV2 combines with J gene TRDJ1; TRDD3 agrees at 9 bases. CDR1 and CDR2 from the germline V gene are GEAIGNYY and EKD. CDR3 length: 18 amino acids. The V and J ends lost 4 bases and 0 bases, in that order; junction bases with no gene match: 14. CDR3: CACDLLGDSTLYTDKLIF. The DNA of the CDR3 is TGTGCCTGTGATTTACTGGGGGACTCCACCCTGTACACCGATAAACTCATCTTT.

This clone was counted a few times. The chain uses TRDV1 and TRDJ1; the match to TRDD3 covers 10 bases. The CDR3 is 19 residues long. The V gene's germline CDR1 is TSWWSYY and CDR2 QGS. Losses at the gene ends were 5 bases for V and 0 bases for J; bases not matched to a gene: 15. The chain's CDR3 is CALGFGTGGYAIYTDKLIF. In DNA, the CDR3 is TGTGCTCTTGGGTTCGGGACCGGGGGATACGCCATTTACACCGATAAACTCATCTTT.